What follows are 13 T cell receptor beta chains derived from one specimen sequenced in a study of blood T cell repertoires in COVID-19. Using immunoSEQ multiplex PCR, the repertoire was profiled, and TCRdb retains in-frame clones only, with some absent. The data show 85,000 to 120,000 clones, with about 85% seen just once and around 5% held by the top ten. Sequencing was performed on peripheral blood. The receptor set was obtained from a woman between 45 and 65 years old with COVID-19, enrolled during active disease.

V and J are TRBV20-1 and TRBJ2-1; D is undetermined. From germline, CDR1 is DFQATT and CDR2 SNEGSKA (reference sequence). The CDR3 spans 11 residues. V shed 1 base and J shed 14 bases, with 12 bases lying between them. CDR3 nucleotides: TGCAGTGCTAGAGTGGGTTTGCGGAAGTTCTTC. It translates to CSARVGLRKFF.

The V gene is TRBV5-1, the J gene TRBJ2-7; D might be TRBD2 (6 bases). This CDR3 has 13 amino acids. Germline CDR1 reads SGHRS; CDR2 reads YFSETQ. Deletions cut 5 bases from V and 3 bases from J, with 12 bases between. CDR3 sequence reads: CASSSGRNYEQYF. In nucleotides, the CDR3 is TGCGCCAGCAGTTCAGGGAGGAACTACGAGCAGTACTTC.

This clone was seen a handful of times. The chain carries TRBV30 and TRBJ1-2, with D unresolved. The CDR3 runs 14 residues. Germline assignment: CDR1 GTSNPN and CDR2 SVGIG (reference sequence). V shed 0 bases and J shed 2 bases, with 10 bases lying between them. CDR3: CAWSVPELNYGYTF. In DNA, the CDR3 is TGTGCCTGGAGTGTGCCAGAATTGAACTATGGCTACACCTTC.

This rearrangement joins TRBV4-1 to TRBJ1-1; 7 bases match TRBD1. The CDR3 has 15 amino acids. Unmatched junction bases numbered 15, after V lost 3 bases and J lost 11 bases. From germline, CDR1 is MGHRA and CDR2 YSYEKL. In DNA form, the CDR3 reads TGCGCCAGCAGCCAGAAGACAGGGATGAACACTAGGGCTTTCTTT. Translating it yields CASSQKTGMNTRAFF.

This clone has just a few counts. This chain uses TRBV7-2 with TRBJ2-4; D might be TRBD1 (6 bases). Germline assignment: CDR1 SGHTA and CDR2 FQGNSA. V dropped 4 bases and J dropped 8 bases, with 9 bases sitting between them. The CDR3 extends over 12 amino acids. The CDR3 DNA reads TGTGCCAGCAGCTCGGACAGCTACATTCAGTACTTC. It specifies CASSSDSYIQYF.

This chain connects TRBV7-3 to TRBJ2-6, with D perhaps TRBD1 (6 bases). The CDR3 runs 16 residues. The germline V gene encodes CDR1 SGHTA and CDR2 FQGTGA. Trimming removed 5 bases from V and 0 bases from J, with 11 bases in between. The CDR3 coding sequence is TGTGCCAGCAGCCCAGGACAGCCCTCTGGGGCCAACGTCCTGACTTTC. It codes for CASSPGQPSGANVLTF.

The chain joins TRBV9 to TRBJ2-7, with a possible D match to TRBD2 (5 bases). Trimming removed 0 bases from V and 3 bases from J, with 7 bases in between. The CDR3 loop spans 13 amino acids. Germline V gives CDR1 SGDLS, CDR2 YYNGEE. CDR3: CASSVGLNYEQYF. CDR3 bases: TGTGCCAGCAGCGTAGGACTAAACTACGAGCAGTACTTC.

The V gene is TRBV10-3, the J gene TRBJ2-3; 9 bases are shared with TRBD2. The CDR3 spans 17 residues. Trimming cost V 4 bases and J 0 bases; bases outside gene matches: 8. Germline CDR1 and CDR2: ENHRY and SYGVKD. The CDR3 sequence: CAISASSGTSSTDTQYF. The DNA of the CDR3 is TGTGCCATCAGTGCATCTAGCGGGACCTCTAGCACAGATACGCAGTATTTT.

The V call is TRBV18, the J call TRBJ2-5; TRBD1 is a possible D gene (6 bases). The CDR3 contains 16 residues. V was cut by 2 bases and J by 4 bases, with 17 bases left in between. Per germline, CDR1 KGHSH and CDR2 LQKENI. Written as DNA, the CDR3 is TGTGCCAGCTCACCAGCCGCTGTGGGGGCAGGAGAGACCCAGTACTTC. It translates to CASSPAAVGAGETQYF.

V is TRBV9 and J is TRBJ1-4; D might be TRBD1 (5 bases). Per germline, CDR1 SGDLS and CDR2 YYNGEE. With 3 bases removed from V and 8 bases from J, the gap between germline ends came to 14 bases. The CDR3 runs to 14 residues. The CDR3 DNA reads as TGTGCCAGCAGCGAGGGACGGGAGGAGGAAAAACTGTTTTTT. This gives the protein CASSEGREEEKLFF.

This chain links TRBV4-1 with TRBJ1-5, with 7 bases identical to TRBD1. Germline V CDR1 and CDR2: MGHRA, YSYEKL. Trimming cost V 0 bases and J 2 bases; bases outside gene matches: 7. This CDR3 is 17 amino acids long. CDR3 DNA sequence: TGCGCCAGCAGCCAAGACGCACAGGGGCTGGGCAATCAGCCCCAGCATTTT. Translation gives CASSQDAQGLGNQPQHF.

V usage is TRBV6-5 and J usage is TRBJ1-5; D may be TRBD1 (6 bases). The germline CDR1 and CDR2 sequences are MNHEY and SVGAGI. This CDR3 region has 13 residues. V lost 6 bases, J lost 6 bases, and 12 bases lay in between. CDR3 nucleotides: TGTGCCAGCAGGCAAGGACAGACTCAGCCCCAGCATTTT. The encoded protein is CASRQGQTQPQHF.

The chain carries TRBV2 and TRBJ1-5; D is unresolved. The CDR3 sequence is 13 residues long. Trimming shortened V by 3 bases and J by 8 bases, and 11 bases separated the two germline ends. Germline values: CDR1 SNHLY, CDR2 FYNNEI. As DNA, the CDR3 is TGTGCCAGCAGTGATGGGAGGAAAGAGCCCCAGCATTTT. It is translated as CASSDGRKEPQHF.